Listed below are T cell receptor beta chains from one sample, sequenced in a study of blood T cell repertoires in COVID-19. Sequencing was performed with immunoSEQ multiplex PCR; in TCRdb, only in-frame clones are kept and a portion is missing. The sample holds approximately 260,000 clones, roughly four fifths seen once. The sequenced sample was peripheral blood. The receptors come from a woman aged 55-69 years with active or convalescent COVID-19. Both conserved end residues are part of each CDR3. A D gene is named only where the DNA matches it firmly. Some rows mark clone size as missing; the rest say once, few, many or name a class of expanded clone.

NA | NA | TRBJ2-7 | 14 | TRBV25-1 | CASSDPADNYEQYF | TGTGCCAGCAGTGACCCCGCGGACAACTACGAGCAGTACTTC
TRBD1 | NA | TRBJ1-2 | 16 | TRBV2 | CASSEELLKGADGYTF | TGTGCCAGCAGTGAAGAGCTTCTAAAGGGGGCGGACGGCTACACCTTC
TRBD1 | NA | TRBJ1-6 | 17 | TRBV11-2 | CASSRGRQGSYNSPLHF | TGTGCCAGCAGCCGAGGCCGACAGGGATCCTATAATTCACCCCTCCACTTT
NA | NA | TRBJ2-3 | 13 | TRBV6-4 | CASSDNGRGTQYF | TGTGCCAGCAGTGACAATGGCAGGGGTACGCAGTATTTT
TRBD1 | NA | TRBJ1-2 | 14 | TRBV18 | CASSEGQGALGYTF | TGTGCCAGCTCGGAGGGACAGGGGGCGCTTGGCTACACCTTC
NA | NA | TRBJ1-6 | 12 | TRBV27 | CASPPRESPLHF | TGTGCCAGCCCCCCGAGGGAATCACCCCTCCACTTT
TRBD1 | once | TRBJ1-2 | 15 | TRBV4-1 | CASSQDPDRAYGYTF | TGCGCCAGCAGCCAAGATCCGGACAGGGCCTATGGCTACACCTTC
TRBD2 | NA | TRBJ2-1 | 16 | TRBV4-1 | CASSQDWRGGNNEQFF | TGCGCCAGCAGCCAAGATTGGCGGGGGGGAAACAATGAGCAGTTCTTC
NA | NA | TRBJ2-5 | 15 | TRBV14 | CASSQDLGAQETQYF | TGTGCCAGCAGCCAAGATCTAGGGGCCCAAGAGACCCAGTACTTC
TRBD1 | few | TRBJ1-5 | 15 | TRBV2 | CASSVQGAGNQPQHF | TGTGCCAGCAGTGTTCAGGGGGCGGGAAATCAGCCCCAGCATTTT
NA | NA | TRBJ1-1 | 15 | TRBV27 | CASSFRGHMNTEAFF | TGTGCCAGCAGTTTCAGGGGACACATGAACACTGAAGCTTTCTTT
TRBD1 | NA | TRBJ1-2 | 17 | TRBV2 | CASSEAQGRGQKGGYTF | TGTGCCAGCAGTGAAGCGCAGGGAAGGGGGCAGAAAGGAGGCTACACCTTC
TRBD1 | NA | TRBJ1-2 | 16 | TRBV27 | CASSLRGADRAHGYTF | TGTGCCAGCAGTTTAAGGGGGGCGGACAGGGCCCATGGCTACACCTTC
TRBD1 | NA | TRBJ1-1 | 13 | TRBV19 | CASSGQGATEAFF | TGTGCCAGTAGTGGGCAGGGGGCCACTGAAGCTTTCTTT
NA | NA | TRBJ2-5 | 20 | TRBV21-1 | CASSKSPPRGGQGHQDTQYF | TGTGCCAGCAGCAAATCACCTCCGCGGGGGGGACAGGGGCACCAAGACACCCAGTACTTC
NA | many | TRBJ2-3 | 12 | TRBV19 | CASSRTTDTQYF | TGTGCCAGTAGTAGGACAACAGATACGCAGTATTTT
TRBD2 | NA | TRBJ2-3 | 15 | TRBV18 | CASSTSPGGGDTQYF | TGTGCCAGCTCCACTTCCCCCGGGGGGGGAGATACGCAGTATTTT
NA | once | TRBJ2-1 | 15 | TRBV3-1/TRBV3-2 | CASSQALVLGNEQFF | TGTGCCAGCAGCCAAGCGCTAGTTCTTGGCAATGAGCAGTTCTTC
TRBD2 | NA | TRBJ2-5 | 17 | TRBV19 | CASSKGDLAGGPETQYF | TGTGCCAGTAGTAAAGGGGATCTAGCGGGGGGGCCAGAGACCCAGTACTTC
NA | NA | TRBJ2-7 | 15 | TRBV15 | CATSKSTGGFYEQYF | TGTGCCACCAGCAAGAGCACAGGTGGATTCTACGAGCAGTACTTC
NA | NA | TRBJ2-7 | 11 | TRBV5-1 | CASRRIGEQYF | TGCGCCAGCAGGAGGATTGGCGAGCAGTACTTC
NA | NA | TRBJ2-3 | 11 | TRBV20-1 | CSARDGGTQYF | TGCAGTGCTAGAGACGGGGGTACGCAGTATTTT
TRBD2 | NA | TRBJ2-1 | 15 | TRBV7-6 | CASRQRGGSYNEQFF | TGTGCCAGCAGACAACGGGGGGGGTCCTACAATGAGCAGTTCTTC
NA | few | TRBJ2-7 | 11 | TRBV5-1 | CASSPGYEQYF | TGCGCCAGCAGCCCCGGCTACGAGCAGTACTTC
NA | NA | TRBJ1-2 | 13 | TRBV7-2 | CASSLSRNYGYTF | TGTGCCAGCAGCTTATCCAGAAACTATGGCTACACCTTC
NA | NA | TRBJ2-1 | 16 | TRBV11-3 | CASSFSTQASYNEQFF | TGTGCCAGCTCGTTCTCGACGCAGGCCTCGTACAATGAGCAGTTCTTC
TRBD1 | NA | TRBJ1-1 | 14 | TRBV19 | CASSERTGLPEAFF | TGTGCCAGTAGTGAGAGGACAGGGTTACCTGAAGCTTTCTTT
NA | NA | TRBJ1-5 | 13 | TRBV6-5 | CASLQDLNQPQHF | TGTGCCAGCCTACAGGATCTCAATCAGCCCCAGCATTTT
TRBD2 | once | TRBJ2-7 | 17 | TRBV7-2 | CASSLKGSGDPPYEQYF | TGTGCCAGCAGCTTAAAGGGTAGCGGGGATCCCCCCTACGAGCAGTACTTC
NA | NA | TRBJ2-1 | 12 | TRBV11-2 | CASSFQGNEQFF | TGTGCCAGCAGCTTTCAGGGCAATGAGCAGTTCTTC
TRBD1 | NA | TRBJ1-1 | 13 | TRBV5-1 | CASSQGTGGSAFF | TGCGCCAGCAGCCAAGGGACAGGGGGAAGTGCTTTCTTT
NA | NA | TRBJ1-5 | 13 | TRBV6-4 | CASMVGGNQPQHF | TGTGCCAGCATGGTAGGGGGCAATCAGCCCCAGCATTTT
NA | NA | TRBJ1-1 | 13 | TRBV30 | CAWRIGGITEAFF | TGTGCCTGGAGGATCGGGGGAATCACTGAAGCTTTCTTT
NA | NA | TRBJ2-7 | 14 | TRBV29-1 | CSVGSPGVGFEQYF | TGCAGCGTTGGGTCCCCGGGAGTTGGGTTCGAGCAGTACTTC
NA | NA | TRBJ1-5 | 13 | TRBV19 | CASSINRNQPQHF | TGTGCCAGTAGTATCAATCGGAATCAGCCCCAGCATTTT
TRBD1 | once | TRBJ2-1 | 15 | TRBV27 | CASRQDRGRINEQFF | TGTGCCAGCAGGCAGGACAGGGGGCGCATCAATGAGCAGTTCTTC
NA | NA | TRBJ1-2 | 15 | TRBV30 | CAWSLGGSLADGYTF | TGTGCCTGGAGTTTAGGTGGATCCTTAGCGGATGGCTACACCTTC
NA | NA | TRBJ1-1 | 14 | TRBV10-3 | CAISMITGLAEAFF | TGTGCCATCAGCATGATAACGGGGTTGGCTGAAGCTTTCTTT
TRBD2 | NA | TRBJ2-1 | 13 | TRBV30 | CAWIASGGRGSVF | TGTGCCTGGATTGCTAGCGGGGGACGGGGATCGGTCTTC
NA | NA | TRBJ1-1 | 15 | TRBV7-9 | CASSFARGWNTEAFF | TGTGCCAGCAGCTTCGCGAGGGGGTGGAACACTGAAGCTTTCTTT
TRBD1 | NA | TRBJ1-1 | 15 | TRBV5-5 | CASRKSGTGDTEAFF | TGTGCCAGCAGAAAGTCCGGGACAGGGGACACTGAAGCTTTCTTT
NA | NA | TRBJ2-2 | 13 | TRBV3-1/TRBV3-2 | CASSQRGTGELFF | TGTGCCAGCAGCCAACGGGGTACCGGGGAGCTGTTTTTT
NA | NA | TRBJ1-5 | 14 | TRBV3-1/TRBV3-2 | CASSQGGANQPQHF | TGTGCCAGCAGCCAAGGGGGCGCGAATCAGCCCCAGCATTTT
NA | NA | TRBJ2-4 | 16 | TRBV7-9 | CASSLAPRLAKNIQYF | TGTGCCAGCAGCTTAGCCCCCAGGTTAGCCAAAAACATTCAGTACTTC
TRBD1 | NA | TRBJ1-3 | 12 | TRBV29-1 | CSVVYQGDTIYF | TGCAGCGTTGTGTACCAGGGGGACACCATATATTTT
TRBD1 | once | TRBJ2-5 | 15 | TRBV3-1/TRBV3-2 | CASSQRWDSQETQYF | TGTGCCAGCAGCCAAAGGTGGGACAGCCAAGAGACCCAGTACTTC
TRBD1 | NA | TRBJ2-1 | 15 | TRBV7-3 | CASSLDRAGYNEQFF | TGTGCCAGCAGCTTAGACAGGGCGGGTTACAATGAGCAGTTCTTC
TRBD1 | NA | TRBJ2-4 | 17 | TRBV6-1 | CASSDPTGGSAKNIQYF | TGTGCCAGCAGTGACCCGACAGGGGGCTCTGCCAAAAACATTCAGTACTTC
TRBD1 | NA | TRBJ1-2 | 17 | TRBV7-2 | CASSLAQPGQSNYGYTF | TGTGCCAGCAGCTTAGCTCAGCCGGGACAGAGCAACTATGGCTACACCTTC
NA | NA | TRBJ2-7 | 13 | TRBV10-3 | CAISETPSYEQYF | TGTGCCATCAGTGAGACACCCTCCTACGAGCAGTACTTC
TRBD1 | NA | TRBJ2-2 | 16 | TRBV7-3 | CASSPKGQGTTGELFF | TGTGCCAGCAGCCCGAAGGGACAGGGGACCACCGGGGAGCTGTTTTTT
NA | NA | TRBJ2-3 | 13 | TRBV29-1 | CSVGFGVTDTQYF | TGCAGCGTTGGTTTCGGGGTCACAGATACGCAGTATTTT
TRBD1 | NA | TRBJ1-1 | 12 | TRBV20-1 | CSASQQGMGAFF | TGCAGTGCGAGTCAACAGGGGATGGGAGCTTTCTTT
TRBD1 | NA | TRBJ2-6 | 15 | TRBV30 | CAWRIQGARANVLTF | TGTGCCTGGAGAATACAGGGGGCGCGGGCCAACGTCCTGACTTTC
TRBD1 | once | TRBJ2-7 | 16 | TRBV2 | CASSLRGQTPWGEQYF | TGTGCCAGCAGTCTTCGGGGACAGACCCCGTGGGGGGAGCAGTACTTC
TRBD2 | NA | TRBJ2-1 | 15 | TRBV7-3 | CASSLSGGRYNEQFF | TGTGCCAGCAGCTTAAGCGGGGGGAGATACAATGAGCAGTTCTTC
TRBD1 | NA | TRBJ1-6 | 16 | TRBV19 | CASNLSGTGGNSPLHF | TGTGCCAGTAATTTAAGCGGGACAGGGGGTAATTCACCCCTCCACTTT
TRBD1 | NA | TRBJ1-2 | 16 | TRBV29-1 | CSVETTRTGEGYGYTF | TGCAGCGTTGAAACTACTCGGACAGGGGAAGGGTATGGCTACACCTTC
NA | few | TRBJ1-1 | 14 | TRBV9 | CASSSQGSGTEAFF | TGTGCCAGCAGCTCACAGGGTTCGGGCACTGAAGCTTTCTTT